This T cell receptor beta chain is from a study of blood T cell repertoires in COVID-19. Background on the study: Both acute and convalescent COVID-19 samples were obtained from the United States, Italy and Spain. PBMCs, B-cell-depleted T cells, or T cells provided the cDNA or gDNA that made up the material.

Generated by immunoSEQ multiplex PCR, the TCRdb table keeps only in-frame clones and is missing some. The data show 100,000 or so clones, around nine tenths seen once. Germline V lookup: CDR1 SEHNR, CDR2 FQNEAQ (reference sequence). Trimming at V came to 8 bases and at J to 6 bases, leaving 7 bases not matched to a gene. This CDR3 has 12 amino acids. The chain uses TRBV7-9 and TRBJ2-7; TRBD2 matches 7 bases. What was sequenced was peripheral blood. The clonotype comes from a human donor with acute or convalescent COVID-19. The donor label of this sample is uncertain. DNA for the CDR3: TGTGCCAGCGGACGGGACTATCGCGAGCAGTACTTC. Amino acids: CASGRDYREQYF.